Below, 32 T cell receptor beta chains from the same sample are listed, as sequenced in a study of immune evolution from preneoplasia to lung adenocarcinoma. This table comes from immunoSEQ multiplex PCR, and its TCRdb copy is limited to in-frame clones, with some not included. The sample contains 30,000 to 45,000 clones, 60% to 75% of which appear only once. Sequencing was done on a sample of FFPE invasive lung adenocarcinoma tissue. The source of these receptors is a person between 55 and 69 years old with lung adenocarcinoma.

This clone was picked up one time. V is TRBV6-6 and J is TRBJ2-2; D ambiguous. Deletions cut 4 bases from V and 5 bases from J, with 8 bases between. CDR3 size: 13 residues. Per the germline V gene, CDR1 is MNHNY and CDR2 is SVGAGI (reference sequence). This chain's CDR3 is CASSSDLTGELFF. CDR3 bases: TGTGCCAGCAGTTCGGACCTAACCGGGGAGCTGTTTTTT.

This rearrangement joins TRBV6-6 to TRBJ2-3; 7 bases align to TRBD2. The germline gives CDR1 MNHNY, CDR2 SVGAGI (reference sequence). The V and J ends lost 6 bases and 2 bases, in that order; junction bases with no gene match: 8. CDR3 length: 15 amino acids. Written as DNA, the CDR3 is TGTGCCAGCAGCCAAATAGCGGGCCCCACAGATACGCAGTATTTT. As protein: CASSQIAGPTDTQYF.

This clone has just one count. This chain joins TRBV7-6 and TRBJ2-7; 10 nucleotides line up with TRBD2. Germline V gene lookup returns CDR1 SGHVS and CDR2 FNYEAQ. This CDR3 region has 16 residues. Trimming at V came to 4 bases and at J to 0 bases, leaving 6 bases not matched to a gene. CDR3 loop: CASSSPGLAHSYEQYF. Here the CDR3 DNA reads TGTGCCAGCAGCTCACCGGGACTAGCGCACTCCTACGAGCAGTACTTC. The variable domain in full, with the rest retrieved from reference TRBV7-6 and TRBJ2-7, is GAGVSQSPRYKVTKRGQDVALRCDPISGHVSLYWYRQALGQGPEFLTYFNYEAQQDKSGLPNDRFSAERPEGSISTLTIQRTEQRDSAMYRCASSSPGLAHSYEQYFGPGTRLTVT.

The rearrangement uses TRBV9 and TRBJ2-5, with D possibly TRBD1 on 5 matching bases. The CDR3 contains 14 residues. V was shortened by 4 bases and J by 4 bases, with 14 bases between the two germline ends. Germline CDR1 SGDLS, CDR2 YYNGEE. CDR3 nucleotides: TGTGCCAGCAGCCCCCGCCAGGGAAGAGAGACCCAGTACTTC. Translation gives CASSPRQGRETQYF.

CDR3 residues: CATSGGTSGYNEQFF. In DNA, the CDR3 is TGTGCCACCAGCGGTGGGACTAGCGGGTACAATGAGCAGTTCTTC. The V and J genes are TRBV15 and TRBJ2-1; 12 bases fit TRBD2. V lost 5 bases and J lost 4; bases outside the gene matches: 3. This CDR3 comprises 15 residues. The germline gives CDR1 LNHNV, CDR2 YYDKDF (reference sequence). The variable domain in full, with the rest retrieved from reference TRBV15 and TRBJ2-1, is DAMVIQNPRYQVTQFGKPVTLSCSQTLNHNVMYWYQQKSSQAPKLLFHYYDKDFNNEADTPDNFQSRRPNTSFCFLDIRSPGLGDTAMYLCATSGGTSGYNEQFFGPGTRLTVL.

J is TRBJ1-4 and V is TRBV7-8; TRBD1 aligns across 8 bases. The CDR3 consists of 15 residues. The germline CDR1 and CDR2 sequences are SGHVS and FQNEAQ. V was clipped by 5 bases and J by 7 bases; unmatched bases: 9. This chain's CDR3 is CASSNLQGGREKLFF. CDR3 coding DNA: TGTGCCAGCAGCAACCTACAGGGGGGACGTGAAAAACTGTTTTTT. Drawing the rest from reference TRBV7-8 and TRBJ1-4, the complete variable domain is GAGVSQSPRYKVAKRGQDVALRCDPISGHVSLFWYQQALGQGPEFLTYFQNEAQLDKSGLPSDRFFAERPEGSVSTLKIQRTQQEDSAVYLCASSNLQGGREKLFFGSGTQLSVL.

V is TRBV28 and J is TRBJ2-5; the D is unclear. The CDR3 runs to 14 residues. The V end lost 6 bases, the J end lost 1 base, and 12 bases lay between the germline ends. CDR1 and CDR2 (germline): MDHEN, SYDVKM. The CDR3 DNA is TGTGCCAGCAGGGCACCCAGCGCCCAAGAGACCCAGTACTTC. Amino acids: CASRAPSAQETQYF.

This clone has just one count. The V call is TRBV19, the J call TRBJ2-2; the D is unclear. The CDR3 extends over 14 amino acids. V was clipped by 1 base and J by 0 bases, with 3 bases between them. Germline V gene data show CDR1 as LNHDA and CDR2 as SQIVND (reference sequence). The CDR3 is CASSIGPNTGELFF. CDR3 DNA sequence: TGTGCCAGTAGTATAGGCCCGAACACCGGGGAGCTGTTTTTT.

CDR3: CASNLQGSTEAFF. In nucleotides, the CDR3 is TGTGCCAGCAACCTACAGGGGTCCACTGAAGCTTTCTTT. The V gene is TRBV6-5, the J gene TRBJ1-1, with 7 bases fitting TRBD1. CDR1 is MNHEY, CDR2 SVGAGI, per germline. This CDR3 is built from 13 residues. After removal of 7 bases from V and 4 bases from J, the junction contained 6 bases not matched to a gene.

The V call is TRBV28, the J call TRBJ2-4; the match to TRBD1 covers 10 bases. CDR3 length: 13 amino acids. V shed 6 bases and J 8 bases; nucleotides not matched to a gene: 4. In germline, CDR1 is MDHEN, CDR2 SYDVKM. The CDR3 DNA sequence: TGTGCCAGCAGGAGACAGGGGGCGGACATTCAGTACTTC. This gives the protein CASRRQGADIQYF.

V usage is TRBV5-1 and J usage is TRBJ2-1, with 7 bases fitting TRBD2. The V gene end was trimmed by 5 bases and the J gene end by 4 bases; junction bases not matched to a gene: 6. The CDR3 is made up of 14 amino acids. Germline values: CDR1 SGHRS, CDR2 YFSETQ. In nucleotides, the CDR3 is TGCGCCAGCAGTGGCGGGAGTTCTTACAATGAGCAGTTCTTC. Encoded protein: CASSGGSSYNEQFF.

In its sample, this clone was seen once. The V and J genes are TRBV5-6 and TRBJ2-2, with D unclear. CDR3 length equals 13 residues. Trimming took 0 bases from V and 4 from J, leaving 4 bases between them. Germline-derived CDR1 and CDR2 are SGHDT and YYEEEE. CDR3 nucleotide sequence: TGTGCCAGCAGCTTGGGGGGCACCGGGGAGCTGTTTTTT. Residues: CASSLGGTGELFF.

This chain links TRBV10-2 with TRBJ2-4, with 8 positions matching TRBD1. Germline V gene lookup returns CDR1 WSHSY and CDR2 SAAADI. With 6 bases clipped from V and 8 bases from J, the junction kept 6 bases outside the gene matches. This CDR3 has 13 amino acids. In DNA, the CDR3 is TGCGCCAGCAGAGACAGGGGTTCGGACATTCAGTACTTC. Its translation is CASRDRGSDIQYF.

The chain combines TRBV28 with TRBJ2-1; 8 positions match TRBD2. Losses at the gene ends were 7 bases for V and 5 bases for J; bases not matched to a gene: 7. Germline CDR1 is MDHEN and CDR2 is SYDVKM. This CDR3 is built from 14 residues. The CDR3 reads CASTSGGWDNEQFF. The DNA for the CDR3 is TGTGCCAGCACATCGGGGGGGTGGGACAATGAGCAGTTCTTC.

Concerning this clone: A junction boundary mismatches the germline segment, possibly from a read error. The chain recombines TRBV28 with TRBJ1-1; no reliable D call. Germline CDR1 and CDR2: MDHEN and SYDVKM. There are 13 residues in the CDR3. The CDR3, as DNA: TGTGCCAGTTCCGACGCCCTGAACATTGAAGCTTTCTTT. Its protein product is CASSDALNIEAFF.

The CDR3 here is CASSKASTSTDTQYF. The CDR3 coding sequence is TGTGCCAGCAGCAAAGCTAGTACTAGCACAGATACGCAGTATTTT. J is TRBJ2-3 and V is TRBV7-2; D is undetermined. CDR1 is SGHTA, CDR2 FQGNSA, per germline. The V gene lost 5 bases and the J gene lost 0 bases, with 12 bases spanning the gap. The CDR3 runs to 15 residues.

V is TRBV2 and J is TRBJ2-1; 9 bases are shared with TRBD1. Unmatched junction bases numbered 5, after V lost 2 bases and J lost 6 bases. In germline, CDR1 is SNHLY, CDR2 FYNNEI. The CDR3 is made up of 15 amino acids. CDR3 in amino acids: CASSEQGTGFNEQFF. The CDR3 region has the DNA TGTGCCAGCAGTGAACAGGGGACAGGGTTCAATGAGCAGTTCTTC.

The chain is built from TRBV5-1 and TRBJ1-1; TRBD1 matches at 9 bases. CDR3 length equals 14 residues. Per the germline V gene, CDR1 is SGHRS and CDR2 is YFSETQ. The trim removed 0 bases at V and 7 bases at J, leaving 4 bases unmatched. The DNA of the CDR3 is TGCGCCAGCAGCTTGGGGGACAGGGATATTGAAGCTTTCTTT. Translating gives CASSLGDRDIEAFF.

The V call is TRBV6-6, the J call TRBJ2-2, with a possible D match to TRBD1 (6 bases). CDR1 MNHNY and CDR2 SVGAGI come from the germline V gene (reference sequence). CDR3 length: 14 residues. V lost 8 bases to trimming and J lost 3 bases, with 13 bases between them. CDR3 nucleotides: TGTGCCAGCGGTACAGGGATGGACACCGGGGAGCTGTTTTTT. Protein: CASGTGMDTGELFF.

The chain links TRBV30 to TRBJ1-1; D gene uncertain. The CDR3 runs to 14 residues. Trimming shortened V by 0 bases and J by 2 bases, and 10 bases separated the two germline ends. The germline V gene encodes CDR1 GTSNPN and CDR2 SVGIG (reference sequence). DNA for the CDR3: TGTGCCTGGAGTGTACTGGGTGGAAACACTGAAGCTTTCTTT. This gives the protein CAWSVLGGNTEAFF.

The chain employs TRBV28 and TRBJ1-3; no firm D call. Per germline, CDR1 MDHEN and CDR2 SYDVKM. CDR3 length equals 14 residues. V lost 6 bases and J 2 bases, leaving 11 bases between the germline ends. DNA of the CDR3: TGTGCCAGCAGACGATTTGGGACTGGAAACACCATATATTTT. Its translation: CASRRFGTGNTIYF.

Concerning this clone itself: The sample carries other DNA sequences with the same CDR3. The genes are TRBV4-2 and TRBJ1-5; no definite D call. V lost 1 base to trimming and J lost 2 bases, with 9 bases between them. CDR1 and CDR2 (germline): LGHNA, YNFKEQ. The CDR3 totals 15 residues. CDR3 sequence: CASSQVPQGNQPQHF. The CDR3 DNA is TGTGCCAGCAGCCAAGTCCCGCAGGGCAATCAGCCCCAGCATTTT.

This clone was seen once. V is TRBV28 and J is TRBJ1-5; no firm D call. Germline values: CDR1 MDHEN, CDR2 SYDVKM. CDR3 size: 14 residues. Deletions cut 4 bases from V and 4 bases from J, with 11 bases between. Here the CDR3 DNA reads TGTGCCAGCAGTTCTAATGGAGGGAATCAGCCCCAGCATTTT. Its protein product is CASSSNGGNQPQHF. Supplemented by reference TRBV28 and TRBJ1-5, the full variable domain reads DVKVTQSSRYLVKRTGEKVFLECVQDMDHENMFWYRQDPGLGLRLIYFSYDVKMKEKGDIPEGYSVSREKKERFSLILESASTNQTSMYLCASSSNGGNQPQHFGDGTRLSIL.

The chain links TRBV11-1 to TRBJ2-5, with TRBD2 identical over 12 bases. Losses at the gene ends were 6 bases for V and 5 bases for J; bases not matched to a gene: 7. Germline CDR1 reads SGHAT; CDR2 reads FQDESV (reference sequence). The CDR3 length is 15 residues. CDR3 in amino acids: CASRGRTSGDETQYF. The DNA of the CDR3 is TGTGCCAGCAGGGGTCGGACTAGCGGGGACGAGACCCAGTACTTC.

This clone was seen just once. V is TRBV5-5 and J is TRBJ1-1; 9 nucleotides agree with TRBD1. This CDR3 spans 15 amino acids. V trimming: 3 bases; J trimming: 4 bases; junction bases outside the gene matches: 7. CDR1 and CDR2 (germline): SGHKS, YYEKEE (reference sequence). The CDR3 loop is CASSSRTGVGTEAFF. The CDR3 DNA follows: TGTGCCAGCAGCTCCCGGACAGGGGTGGGCACTGAAGCTTTCTTT.

This clone was seen a handful of times. The chain recombines TRBV7-2 with TRBJ2-5; 7 bases match TRBD2. From germline, CDR1 is SGHTA and CDR2 FQGNSA. Trimming at V came to 5 bases and at J to 7 bases, leaving 16 bases not matched to a gene. The CDR3 contains 16 residues. CDR3 loop: CASSPQGGISSGTQYF. Written as DNA, the CDR3 is TGTGCCAGCAGCCCCCAGGGAGGGATAAGTTCAGGGACCCAGTACTTC.

The chain combines TRBV2 with TRBJ1-2, with TRBD1 identical over 7 bases. Germline CDR1 and CDR2: SNHLY and FYNNEI. V trimming: 6 bases; J trimming: 8 bases; junction bases outside the gene matches: 9. This CDR3 region has 13 residues. The CDR3 is CASRYRGSGGYTF. DNA for the CDR3: TGTGCCAGCAGGTACAGGGGATCGGGAGGCTACACCTTC.

The rearrangement uses TRBV12-2 and TRBJ2-3. TRBV12-2 is assigned pseudogene status. The length of the CDR3 is 13 residues. CDR3 residues: CASRDPQPTTQYF. CDR3 DNA sequence: TGTGCAAGTCGGGACCCCCAACCAACCACGCAGTATTTT.

This chain uses TRBV5-1 with TRBJ2-1, with 7 bases lining up with TRBD1. This CDR3 spans 13 amino acids. V lost 4 bases to trimming and J lost 12 bases; unmatched junction nucleotides: 10. The germline V gene encodes CDR1 SGHRS and CDR2 YFSETQ. The CDR3 DNA reads TGCGCCAGCAGCCACCAAGGGGGCTTCGGGCAGTTCTTC. This sequence encodes CASSHQGGFGQFF.

This clone has only a few counts. The genes are TRBV27 and TRBJ2-2; 10 nucleotides match TRBD2. The germline V gene has CDR1 MNHEY and CDR2 SMNVEV (reference sequence). The CDR3 runs 15 residues. The ends lost 6 bases at V and 3 bases at J; junction bases unmatched: 4. In DNA, the CDR3 is TGTGCCAGCAGACCAAGCGGGAGGGACACCGGGGAGCTGTTTTTT. It specifies CASRPSGRDTGELFF.

The rearrangement links TRBV27 to TRBJ2-7; the match to TRBD1 covers 9 bases. Trimming took 6 bases from V and 4 from J; bases not matched to a gene: 10. Germline CDR1 reads MNHEY; CDR2 reads SMNVEV (reference sequence). The length of the CDR3 is 15 residues. The CDR3 reads CASSPIGTGSYEQYF. CDR3 DNA sequence: TGTGCCAGCAGCCCCATAGGGACAGGGTCTTACGAGCAGTACTTC.

The V call is TRBV11-2, the J call TRBJ2-7; 7 positions match TRBD2. This CDR3 has 15 amino acids. Looked up from germline, CDR1 is SGHAT and CDR2 is FQNNGV. The V and J ends lost 5 bases and 3 bases, in that order; junction bases with no gene match: 10. The chain's CDR3 is CASSPGLSWSYEQYF. The CDR3 bases are TGTGCCAGCAGCCCGGGACTAAGCTGGAGCTACGAGCAGTACTTC. Together with reference TRBV11-2 and TRBJ2-7, the CDR3 gives the full variable domain: EAGVAQSPRYKIIEKRQSVAFWCNPISGHATLYWYQQILGQGPKLLIQFQNNGVVDDSQLPKDRFSAERLKGVDSTLKIQPAKLEDSAVYLCASSPGLSWSYEQYFGPGTRLTVT.